A selection of T cell receptor beta chains follows, all from one sample in a study of early T cells in non-severe SARS-CoV-2 infection. MiXCR was run by TCRdb on the 5' RACE reads, yielding one entry per CDR3 protein. The sample has approximately 84,000 distinct CDR3 sequences, less than 15% seen once; the top ten hold 6%. What was sequenced was whole blood. The origin of the receptors is an adult who was a healthcare worker with PCR-confirmed SARS-CoV-2 infection or an uninfected control (not recorded which). The conserved cysteine and the conserved F or W are not part of the CDR3 here.

J: TRBJ2-2; V: TRBV20-1; CDR3: SAAAWAGELF
J: TRBJ1-6; V: TRBV9; CDR3: ASSVDGGDNSPLH
J: TRBJ2-3; V: TRBV3-1; CDR3: ASSQGGGLSTDTQY
J: TRBJ1-1; V: TRBV18; CDR3: ASSPPTGRTEAF
J: TRBJ2-2; V: TRBV4-1; CDR3: ASSSPRRAPTGELF
J: TRBJ2-1; V: TRBV3-1; CDR3: ASSQDPGTKGPNEQF
J: TRBJ1-2; V: TRBV20-1; CDR3: SAARQGRDYGYT
J: TRBJ1-2; V: TRBV2; CDR3: ASSPRTGPYGYT
J: TRBJ2-3; V: TRBV29-1; CDR3: SVQGYLRADTQY
J: TRBJ1-5; V: TRBV12-3/TRBV12-4; CDR3: ASSPGLGQGEH
J: TRBJ2-7; V: TRBV2; CDR3: ASSPGQTPPQY
J: TRBJ1-1; V: TRBV7-9; CDR3: ASSRTARGDTEAF
J: TRBJ2-7; V: TRBV4-2; CDR3: ASSQEGGNSYEQY
J: TRBJ1-1; V: TRBV5-6; CDR3: ASSLFLNTEAF
J: TRBJ2-7; V: TRBV7-3; CDR3: ASSSGTVGYEQY
J: TRBJ2-7; V: TRBV4-1; CDR3: ASSQAQGAYEQY
J: TRBJ1-5; V: TRBV5-1; CDR3: ASSLGDRSNQPQH
J: TRBJ1-2; V: TRBV20-1; CDR3: SAHFREAGGYT
J: TRBJ2-7; V: TRBV27; CDR3: ASSSVWDGYEQY
J: TRBJ2-2; V: TRBV10-3; CDR3: AISESGSGELF
J: TRBJ1-1; V: TRBV28; CDR3: ASRGYNKNTEAF
J: TRBJ2-7; V: TRBV7-8; CDR3: ASSPRTGGLSPLL
J: TRBJ1-6; V: TRBV6-5; CDR3: ASSPGQGANSPLH
J: TRBJ1-4; V: TRBV30; CDR3: AWNEGEKLF
J: TRBJ1-1; V: TRBV3-1; CDR3: ASSPRGGRDTEAF
J: TRBJ1-2; V: TRBV12-3/TRBV12-4; CDR3: ASTNRDRREYGYT
J: TRBJ2-7; V: TRBV30; CDR3: AWSQSGYEQY
J: TRBJ2-4; V: TRBV15; CDR3: ATSSTDRINIQY
J: TRBJ1-2; V: TRBV10-3; CDR3: AISESGNRANYGYT
J: TRBJ2-1; V: TRBV4-2; CDR3: ASSQRGTSGSDGEQF
J: TRBJ1-2; V: TRBV7-2; CDR3: ASSLVGGTRDYGYT
J: TRBJ1-1; V: TRBV7-9; CDR3: ASSWDRGKVRETEAF
J: TRBJ2-7; V: TRBV27; CDR3: ASSKLAGGPYEQY
J: TRBJ1-1; V: TRBV12-3/TRBV12-4; CDR3: ASSLGIIGTEAF
J: TRBJ2-1; V: TRBV6-5; CDR3: ASILFRDSYNEQF
J: TRBJ2-3; V: TRBV5-4; CDR3: ASSPGTSGNLADTQY
J: TRBJ1-5; V: TRBV28; CDR3: ASTVRGQGNQPQH
J: TRBJ1-2; V: TRBV29-1; CDR3: SVTGGNGGYT
J: TRBJ1-3; V: TRBV25-1; CDR3: ASSGQPGNTIY
J: TRBJ1-5; V: TRBV20-1; CDR3: SAGDGQPQH
J: TRBJ2-3; V: TRBV20-1; CDR3: SASSTPTYTDTQY